This T cell receptor (beta chain) was recorded in a study of cytomegalovirus exposure and HLA in healthy donors. Study summary: Genetic ancestry analysis placed around 76% of the 400 or so donors that were genotyped in the Caucasian-associated cluster.

Germline V CDR1 and CDR2: SGHKS, YYEKEE (reference sequence). The CDR3 has 14 amino acids. The germline V and J ends were trimmed by 0 bases and 4 bases, with 10 bases remaining between them. Both 60 Vbeta primers and 13 Jbeta primers went into the PCR. The method was immunoSEQ multiplex PCR; TCRdb's version includes in-frame clones alone and lacks a portion of them. The sample has 120,000 to 150,000 clones; over 60% are singletons. This clonotype was sampled from a male donor in good health and CMV-seropositive. The sample consisted of PBMCs. This sequence joins TRBV5-5 and TRBJ1-1; weak D call: TRBD1 (6 bases). The CDR3: CASSLAGVGTEAFF. In DNA, the CDR3 is TGTGCCAGCAGCTTGGCAGGGGTAGGCACTGAAGCTTTCTTT.